These 10 T cell receptor beta chains came from one sample sequenced in a study of blood T cell repertoires in COVID-19 (dated by TCRdb to about 2020). The protocol used for the library was the immunoSEQ multiplex PCR assay. TCRdb carries this immuneACCESS record with in-frame sequences only. Its versions omit some clonotypes, under half of them owing to an unresolved V gene in the studies checked, with the rest unexplained. The sample contains more than 250,000 clones, roughly 83% of them found a single time. Of the sample, less than 6% is held by the ten largest clones. Sequences were obtained from peripheral blood. The receptors come from a man between 60 and 75 years old who had recovered from COVID-19.

This chain joins TRBV2 and TRBJ1-4; 7 bases agree with TRBD1. V lost 6 bases and J lost 4; bases outside the gene matches: 5. This CDR3 is 14 amino acids long. Germline loops: CDR1 SNHLY, CDR2 FYNNEI. This CDR3 is CASRTRGVNEKLFF. The CDR3, as DNA: TGTGCCAGCAGAACCAGGGGGGTTAATGAAAAACTGTTTTTT.

CDR3 residues: CASSAPGKVANEKLFF. The CDR3, as DNA: TGTGCCAGTAGTGCCCCCGGGAAAGTGGCCAATGAAAAACTGTTTTTT. The chain links TRBV19 to TRBJ1-4; D is uncertain. V dropped 5 bases and J dropped 5 bases, with 18 bases sitting between them. Germline-derived CDR1 and CDR2 are LNHDA and SQIVND (reference sequence). CDR3 length: 16 residues.

Details on this clone: A junction end diverges from the germline sequence, so it may reflect a read error. This rearrangement joins TRBV28 to TRBJ1-5, with 10 bases that match TRBD1. The CDR3 runs to 16 residues. Germline CDR1 MDHEN, CDR2 SYDVKM. CDR3 loop: CASSMWTGGSSQPQHF. The CDR3 DNA sequence: TGTGCCAGCAGTATGTGGACAGGGGGAAGCAGTCAGCCCCAGCATTTT. The whole variable domain, remainder taken from reference TRBV28 and TRBJ1-5, is DVKVTQSSRYLVKRTGEKVFLECVQDMDHENMFWYRQDPGLGLRLIYFSYDVKMKEKGDIPEGYSVSREKKERFSLILESASTNQTSMYLCASSMWTGGSSQPQHFGDGTRLSIL.

V gene TRBV19 combines with J gene TRBJ2-3, with 7 bases lining up with TRBD2. CDR3 length equals 15 residues. Germline CDR1 and CDR2: LNHDA and SQIVND (reference sequence). The trim removed 2 bases at V and 0 bases at J, leaving 2 bases unmatched. DNA of the CDR3: TGTGCCAGTAGTATACTAGCGGCTAGCACAGATACGCAGTATTTT. It translates to CASSILAASTDTQYF.

This clone appeared once. This rearrangement joins TRBV6-5 to TRBJ2-7; 8 bases are a match to TRBD1. V gave up 7 bases and J gave up 6 bases; unmatched junction bases: 11. There are 14 residues in the CDR3. Per the germline V gene, CDR1 is MNHEY and CDR2 is SVGAGI. The CDR3 DNA follows: TGTGCCAGCAAAAAACCGCAGGGGGCGGTCGAGCAGTACTTC. Translating it yields CASKKPQGAVEQYF.

V and J are TRBV7-3 and TRBJ2-1; a weak D match, TRBD2 (6 bases). Germline values: CDR1 SGHTA, CDR2 FQGTGA. The CDR3 has 13 residues. The V and J ends lost 2 bases and 6 bases respectively, with 8 bases between them. The CDR3 loop is CASSLGTRNEQFF. The CDR3 DNA reads as TGTGCCAGCAGCTTAGGGACTCGCAATGAGCAGTTCTTC.

This rearrangement joins TRBV5-4 to TRBJ1-2, with 11 nucleotides matching TRBD1. After removal of 0 bases from V and 8 bases from J, the junction contained 9 bases not matched to a gene. The CDR3 runs 16 residues. The germline V gene encodes CDR1 SGHNT and CDR2 YYREEE (reference sequence). The CDR3 DNA is TGTGCCAGCAGCTTGGCCGGTGGACAGGGGGCGGGAGGCTACACCTTC. Protein sequence: CASSLAGGQGAGGYTF. The whole variable domain, filled in from reference TRBV5-4 and TRBJ1-2, reads ETGVTQSPTHLIKTRGQQVTLRCSSQSGHNTVSWYQQALGQGPQFIFQYYREEENGRGNFPPRFSGLQFPNYSSELNVNALELDDSALYLCASSLAGGQGAGGYTFGSGTRLTVV.

The chain is built from TRBV28 and TRBJ1-1; D might be TRBD1 (5 bases). The CDR3 runs 17 residues. The germline CDR1 and CDR2 sequences are MDHEN and SYDVKM. Trimming left V 6 bases short and J 0 bases short, with 20 bases between. Written as DNA, the CDR3 is TGTGCCAGCAGCCAGAGGACAAGATCTAGTATGAACACTGAAGCTTTCTTT. It encodes CASSQRTRSSMNTEAFF.

The V gene is TRBV11-2, the J gene TRBJ2-7, with 7 bases identical to TRBD1. Germline V lookup: CDR1 SGHAT, CDR2 FQNNGV. Trimming took 5 bases from V and 8 from J; bases not matched to a gene: 6. The CDR3 contains 12 residues. The CDR3 protein is CASSLQGPKQYF. CDR3 nucleotides: TGTGCCAGCAGCCTACAGGGGCCGAAGCAGTACTTC.

This chain uses TRBV29-1 with TRBJ1-2, with 8 nucleotides matching TRBD1. The CDR3 has 15 residues. The V segment lost 1 base and the J segment 4 bases; nucleotides outside the gene matches: 8. CDR1 is SQVTM, CDR2 ANQGSEA, per germline. The CDR3 reads CSVEVPPGGGYGYTF. CDR3 nucleotide sequence: TGCAGCGTTGAAGTCCCCCCAGGGGGCGGCTATGGCTACACCTTC.